A single TCR beta chain is shown here with its context. V lost 0 bases to trimming and J lost 6 bases, with 7 bases between them. This CDR3 is 13 amino acids long. Per germline, CDR1 SGHDT and CDR2 YYEEEE. Data came from immunoSEQ multiplex PCR; TCRdb stores just in-frame clones and leaves some out. Here the sample spans approximately 260,000 clones, around 88% being singletons. These data come from a study of blood T cell repertoires in COVID-19. As for the study in general: Acute and convalescent COVID-19 specimens originated in the United States, Italy and Spain.

The clonotype originates from a woman aged 40 to 49 with acute COVID-19. The specimen was PBMCs or T cells enriched from blood (not recorded which). V and J are TRBV5-6 and TRBJ2-1; no reliable D call. The CDR3 reads CASSLAVGNEQFF. Written as DNA, the CDR3 is TGTGCCAGCAGCTTGGCCGTCGGCAATGAGCAGTTCTTC.